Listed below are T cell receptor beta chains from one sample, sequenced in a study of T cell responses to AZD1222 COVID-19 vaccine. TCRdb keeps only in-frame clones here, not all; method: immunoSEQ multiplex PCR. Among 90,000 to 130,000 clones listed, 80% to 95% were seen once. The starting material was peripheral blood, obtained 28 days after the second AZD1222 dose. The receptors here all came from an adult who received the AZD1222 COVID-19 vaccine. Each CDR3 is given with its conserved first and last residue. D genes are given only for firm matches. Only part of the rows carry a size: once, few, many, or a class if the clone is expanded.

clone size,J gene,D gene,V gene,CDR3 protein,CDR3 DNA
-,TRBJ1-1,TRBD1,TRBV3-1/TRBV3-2,CASSQATGGTEAFF,TGTGCCAGCAGCCAAGCAACAGGGGGCACTGAAGCTTTCTTT
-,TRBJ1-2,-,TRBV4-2,CASSQDRRPTNYGYTF,TGTGCCAGCAGCCAAGATCGCAGACCGACCAACTATGGCTACACCTTC
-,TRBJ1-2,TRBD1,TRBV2,CASSQETGDGYTF,TGTGCCAGCAGCCAAGAGACAGGGGATGGCTACACCTTC
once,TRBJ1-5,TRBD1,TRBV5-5,CASSSGQGRDQPQHF,TGTGCCAGCAGCTCAGGACAGGGCAGAGATCAGCCCCAGCATTTT
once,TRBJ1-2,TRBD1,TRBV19,CASRTQRQGAVYGYTF,TGTGCCAGTAGAACCCAGAGGCAGGGGGCAGTTTATGGCTACACCTTC
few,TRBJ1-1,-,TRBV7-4,CASSFREEAFF,TGTGCCAGCAGCTTCCGTGAGGAAGCTTTCTTT
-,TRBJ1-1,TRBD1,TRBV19,CASSTRPQGGGTEAFF,TGTGCCAGTAGTACCCGACCACAGGGGGGGGGCACTGAAGCTTTCTTT
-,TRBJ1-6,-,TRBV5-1,CASSLGGNFQSSNSPLHF,TGCGCCAGCAGCTTGGGCGGGAATTTCCAATCCTCTAATTCACCCCTCCACTTT
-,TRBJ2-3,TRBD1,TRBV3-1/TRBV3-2,CASSRGTGGGDTQYF,TGTGCCAGCAGCCGAGGGACAGGGGGCGGGGATACGCAGTATTTT
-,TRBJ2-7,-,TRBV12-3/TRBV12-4,CASSPRDEQYF,TGTGCCAGCAGTCCCAGGGACGAGCAGTACTTC
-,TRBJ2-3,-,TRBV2,CASSSLRDTDTQYF,TGTGCCAGCAGTTCCCTCCGGGACACGGATACGCAGTATTTT
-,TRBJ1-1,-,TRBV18,CASSLRRLREEAFF,TGTGCCAGCTCACTACGCCGGTTGAGAGAGGAAGCTTTCTTT
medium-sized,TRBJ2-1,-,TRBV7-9,CASSWGLYNEQFF,TGTGCCAGCAGCTGGGGCTTGTACAATGAGCAGTTCTTC
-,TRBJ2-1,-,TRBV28,CASTLGADPYNEQFF,TGTGCCAGCACCTTGGGGGCAGATCCTTACAATGAGCAGTTCTTC
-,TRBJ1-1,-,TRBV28,CASSLPAYEAFF,TGTGCCAGCAGTTTACCAGCCTATGAAGCTTTCTTT
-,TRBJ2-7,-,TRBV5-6,CASSLGFRGEEQYF,TGTGCCAGCAGCTTGGGATTCAGGGGCGAGGAGCAGTACTTC
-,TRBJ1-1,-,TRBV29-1,CSVAKGWNTEAFF,TGCAGCGTAGCTAAGGGGTGGAACACTGAAGCTTTCTTT
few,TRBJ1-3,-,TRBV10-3,CAISESTPASGNTIYF,TGTGCCATCAGTGAGTCGACTCCAGCCTCTGGAAACACCATATATTTT
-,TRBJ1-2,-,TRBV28,CASRAGTVIGYTF,TGTGCCAGCAGAGCCGGGACCGTAATCGGCTACACCTTC
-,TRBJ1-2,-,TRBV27,CASSLSIGAGYTF,TGTGCCAGCAGTTTATCGATAGGGGCTGGCTACACCTTC
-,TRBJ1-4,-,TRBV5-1,CASSPDFATNEKLFF,TGCGCCAGCAGCCCGGACTTTGCAACTAATGAAAAACTGTTTTTT
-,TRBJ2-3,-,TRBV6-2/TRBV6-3,CASSYHRGLAGRNTQYF,TGTGCCAGCAGTTATCACAGGGGGCTAGCGGGGAGGAATACGCAGTATTTT
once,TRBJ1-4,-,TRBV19,CASGRGGEKLFF,TGTGCCAGTGGCAGGGGCGGTGAAAAACTGTTTTTT
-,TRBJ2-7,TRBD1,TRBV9,CASSVGGTGNIHEQYF,TGTGCCAGCAGCGTAGGGGGGACAGGGAATATACACGAGCAGTACTTC